This T cell receptor beta chain emerged from a study of neoadjuvant anti-PD-1 for oral cavity cancer. Regarding this clone: The antigen remains undetermined.

Findings and caveats of the study: TCR analyses covered only a few patients per response group.

Most PBMC samples had about 520 ng input DNA in six replicates. Repertoires were generated with immunoSEQ multiplex PCR, while TCRdb's copy carries only in-frame clones and drops some. The sample has around 20,000 clones; approximately 70% are singletons. Patients had newly diagnosed, untreated stage II-IVA oral cavity squamous cell carcinoma. This clonotype originated in a person aged 40 to 85 with oral cavity squamous cell carcinoma. The input for sequencing was PBMCs, taken before nivolumab (anti-PD-1) treatment.

The CDR3 spells CAWSVRVSSYNEQFF. The CDR3 coding sequence is TGTGCCTGGAGTGTGAGGGTGAGCTCCTACAATGAGCAGTTCTTC. This chain uses TRBV30 with TRBJ2-1; possibly TRBD2 for D (5 bases). Germline V gene data show CDR1 as GTSNPN and CDR2 as SVGIG (reference sequence). V was trimmed by 0 bases and J by 0 bases, leaving 9 bases between them. CDR3 length: 15 amino acids.